This T cell receptor (beta chain) originates from a study of blood T cell repertoires in COVID-19 (dated by TCRdb to 2019 to 2021). Describing the broader study: The collaborator samples originated in the United States, Italy and Spain and spanned the acute and convalescent phases of COVID-19. Samples came from the ongoing ImmuneRACE study (first 160 participants) plus 1,254 subjects from 6 global collaborators. The dataset comprised deeply sampled blood TCRbeta repertoires from subjects exposed to, actively infected with, or recovered from COVID-19. The repertoires were released in a freely available public database intended as a resource for research on the immune response to SARS-CoV-2. Where available, HLA class I and class II types were taken from metadata supplied by the sample provider and were not determined by assay-based typing. Sample metadata almost always included a de-identified subject ID, COVID-19 status, age in years and sex. The material from the prospective study consisted of cDNA or gDNA derived from T cells, B-cell-depleted T cells, or PBMCs.

This clone was detected a few times. No antigen is known for it. No per-base quality is available; no much larger clone lies one base away. The full study reports these points: The amount of clinical and demographic metadata varied by source and participant and was provided uncurated.

The immunoSEQ Assay, a bias-controlled multiplex PCR, was used to amplify TCRbeta CDR3 regions from genomic DNA. In the paper's pipeline: The number of nucleated cells in each sample was estimated from the amplification of reference gene primers within the assay. To quantify the absolute abundance of each unique TCRbeta CDR3 rearrangement, sequence reads were collapsed and filtered. Productive Simpson clonality was computed per sample as the square root of Simpson's diversity index over productive rearrangements. TCRdb retrieved this table from immuneACCESS and kept in-frame rearrangements only. Not all clones are present; in checked studies, unresolved V genes account for under half, and no reason is known for the remainder. V and J calls and clone size come straight from that table; D and trimming were deduced from the DNA. For this sample there are hundreds of thousands of clones; approximately 86% appear just once. The ten largest clones represent approximately 1.7% of the sample.

Its CDR3 holds 15 amino acids, cysteine through phenylalanine. Only the CDR3 region is kept as DNA, spanning 45 bases read in frame from base 1. CDR1 is given as GTSNPN and CDR2 as SVGIG, both from the germline V gene (reference sequence). Trimming costs V 0 bases and J 0 bases, and their ends lie 11 bases apart. In the prospective study, participants were roughly 18 to 100 years old, resided in fewer than 25 geographic areas of the United States, and were enrolled through a virtual design. To assign participants to cohorts, the prospective study relied on clinical history that participants themselves reported in a screening survey and a study questionnaire. For ImmuneRACE Cohort 3, a participant was defined as recovered based on two consecutive negative NP/OP PCR tests, clearance by a healthcare professional, or resolution of symptoms. Each participant in the prospective study had whole blood, serum and a nasopharyngeal or oropharyngeal swab collected by mobile phlebotomists. Prospective study participants could optionally give additional blood draws and questionnaires over an approximately 2-month period. Before DNA extraction, blood samples from the prospective study were shipped at room temperature or frozen.

Recombination linked TRBV30 to TRBJ1-1, with a weak D call of TRBD1 (5 bases match). The sequence came from a woman between 45 and 65 years old who had recovered from COVID-19. Specimen: PBMCs or T cells enriched from blood (not recorded which). In nucleotides, the sequence is TGTGCCTGGAGTGTGGGCAGGGCCATGAACACTGAAGCTTTCTTT. Translated, this is CAWSVGRAMNTEAFF.